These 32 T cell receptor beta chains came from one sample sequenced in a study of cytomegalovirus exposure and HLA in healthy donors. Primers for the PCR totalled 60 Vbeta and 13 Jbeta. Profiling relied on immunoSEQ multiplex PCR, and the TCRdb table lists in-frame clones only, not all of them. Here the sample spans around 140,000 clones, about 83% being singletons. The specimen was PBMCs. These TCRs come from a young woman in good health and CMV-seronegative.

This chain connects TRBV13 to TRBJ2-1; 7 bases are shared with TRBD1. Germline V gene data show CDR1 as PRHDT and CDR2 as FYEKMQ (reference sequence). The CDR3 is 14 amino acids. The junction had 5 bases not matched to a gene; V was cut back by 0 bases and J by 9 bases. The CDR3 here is CASSLGTGSGEQFF. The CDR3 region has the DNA TGTGCCAGCAGCTTAGGGACAGGGTCGGGTGAGCAGTTCTTC.

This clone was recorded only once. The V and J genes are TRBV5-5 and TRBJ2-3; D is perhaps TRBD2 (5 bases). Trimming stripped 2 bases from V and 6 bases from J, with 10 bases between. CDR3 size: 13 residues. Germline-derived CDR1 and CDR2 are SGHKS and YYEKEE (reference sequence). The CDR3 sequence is CASSFGLPDTQYF. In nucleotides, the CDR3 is TGTGCCAGCAGCTTTGGACTCCCGGATACGCAGTATTTT.

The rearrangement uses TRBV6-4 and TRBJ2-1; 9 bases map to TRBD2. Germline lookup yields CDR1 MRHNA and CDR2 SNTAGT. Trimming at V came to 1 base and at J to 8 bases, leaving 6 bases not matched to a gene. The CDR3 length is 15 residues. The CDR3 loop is CASSDFAGGRHEQFF. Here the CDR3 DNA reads TGTGCCAGCAGTGACTTCGCGGGGGGGCGCCATGAGCAGTTCTTC.

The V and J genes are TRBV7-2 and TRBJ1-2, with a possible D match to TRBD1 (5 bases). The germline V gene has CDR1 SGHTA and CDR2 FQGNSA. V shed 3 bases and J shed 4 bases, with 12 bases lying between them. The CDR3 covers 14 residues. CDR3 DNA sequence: TGTGCCAGCAGCTTTGGGGAGGGGATCTATGGCTACACCTTC. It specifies CASSFGEGIYGYTF.

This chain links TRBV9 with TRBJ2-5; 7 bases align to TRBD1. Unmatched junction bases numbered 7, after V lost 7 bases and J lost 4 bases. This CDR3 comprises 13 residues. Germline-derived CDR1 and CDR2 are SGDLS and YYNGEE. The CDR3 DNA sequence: TGTGCCAGCGCTAGACAGGGCTCAGAGACCCAGTACTTC. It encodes CASARQGSETQYF.

Here the CDR3 DNA reads TGTGCCAGCAGCCTGGCAGGGTTTGAAACAGATACGCAGTATTTT. The encoded protein is CASSLAGFETDTQYF. The chain uses TRBV5-4 and TRBJ2-3, with a weak D call TRBD1 (5 bases). Per germline, CDR1 SGHNT and CDR2 YYREEE (reference sequence). This CDR3 region has 15 residues. V gave up 4 bases and J gave up 3 bases, with 15 bases separating them. Full variable domain (rest looked up from reference TRBV5-4 and TRBJ2-3): ETGVTQSPTHLIKTRGQQVTLRCSSQSGHNTVSWYQQALGQGPQFIFQYYREEENGRGNFPPRFSGLQFPNYSSELNVNALELDDSALYLCASSLAGFETDTQYFGPGTRLTVL.

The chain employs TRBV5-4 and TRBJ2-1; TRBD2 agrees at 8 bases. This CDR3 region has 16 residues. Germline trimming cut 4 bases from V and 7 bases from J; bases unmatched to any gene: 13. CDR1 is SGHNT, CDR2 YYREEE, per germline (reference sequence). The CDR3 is CASSPRSGGPSNEQFF. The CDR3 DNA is TGTGCCAGCAGCCCGAGGTCGGGAGGGCCATCAAATGAGCAGTTCTTC.

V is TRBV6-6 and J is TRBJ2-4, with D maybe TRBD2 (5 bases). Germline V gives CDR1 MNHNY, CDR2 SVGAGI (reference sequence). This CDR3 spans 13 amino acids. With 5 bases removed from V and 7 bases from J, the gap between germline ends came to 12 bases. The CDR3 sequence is CASSRTSGNIQYF. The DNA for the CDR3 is TGTGCCAGCAGTCGGACTTCGGGGAACATTCAGTACTTC.

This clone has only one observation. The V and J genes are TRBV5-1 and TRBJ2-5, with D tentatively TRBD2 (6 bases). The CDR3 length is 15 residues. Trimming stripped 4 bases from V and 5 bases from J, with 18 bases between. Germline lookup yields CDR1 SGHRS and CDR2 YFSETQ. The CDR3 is CASSTGHGGRETQYF. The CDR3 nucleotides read TGCGCCAGCAGCACTGGCCACGGGGGAAGGGAGACCCAGTACTTC.

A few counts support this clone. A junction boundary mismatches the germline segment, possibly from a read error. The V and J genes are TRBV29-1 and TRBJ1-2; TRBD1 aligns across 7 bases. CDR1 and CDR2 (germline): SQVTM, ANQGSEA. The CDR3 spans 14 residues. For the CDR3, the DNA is TGCAGCGCCCGTGAGACAGGGTCAAGTGTACTCGCTATTTTT. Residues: CSARETGSSVLAIF.

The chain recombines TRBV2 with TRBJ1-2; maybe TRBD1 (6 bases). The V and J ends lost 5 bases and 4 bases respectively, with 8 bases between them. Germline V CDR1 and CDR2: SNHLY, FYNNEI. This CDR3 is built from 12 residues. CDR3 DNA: TGTGCCAGCAGTCGGGGGGCCTATGGCTACACCTTC. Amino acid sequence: CASSRGAYGYTF.

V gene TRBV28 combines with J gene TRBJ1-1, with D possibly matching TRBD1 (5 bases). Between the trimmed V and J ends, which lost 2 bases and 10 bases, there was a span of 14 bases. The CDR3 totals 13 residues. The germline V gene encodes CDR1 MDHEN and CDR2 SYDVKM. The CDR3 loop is CASSLRQGGIAFF. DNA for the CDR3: TGTGCCAGCAGTTTAAGGCAGGGTGGAATAGCTTTCTTT.

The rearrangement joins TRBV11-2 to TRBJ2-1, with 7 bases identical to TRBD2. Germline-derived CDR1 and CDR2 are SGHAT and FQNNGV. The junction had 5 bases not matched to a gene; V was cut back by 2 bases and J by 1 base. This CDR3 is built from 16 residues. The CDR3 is CASSLRLAESYNEQFF. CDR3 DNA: TGTGCCAGCAGCTTACGCCTAGCGGAGTCCTACAATGAGCAGTTCTTC.

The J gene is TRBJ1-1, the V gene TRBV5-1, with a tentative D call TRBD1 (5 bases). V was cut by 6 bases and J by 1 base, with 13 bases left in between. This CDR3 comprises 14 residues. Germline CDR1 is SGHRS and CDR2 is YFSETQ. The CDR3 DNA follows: TGCGCCAGCAAAAACGGCAGGGCGAACACTGAAGCTTTCTTT. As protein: CASKNGRANTEAFF.

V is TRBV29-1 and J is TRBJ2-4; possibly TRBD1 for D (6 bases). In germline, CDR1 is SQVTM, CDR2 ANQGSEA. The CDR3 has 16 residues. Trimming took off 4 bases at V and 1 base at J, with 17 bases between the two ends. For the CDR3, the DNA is TGCAGCGTTGCACAGGGTTTATACTCGGCCAAAAACATTCAGTACTTC. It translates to CSVAQGLYSAKNIQYF.

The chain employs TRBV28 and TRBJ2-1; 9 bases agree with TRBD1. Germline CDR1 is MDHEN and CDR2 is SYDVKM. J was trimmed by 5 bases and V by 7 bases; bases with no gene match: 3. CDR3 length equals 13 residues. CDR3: CASNRGRNNEQFF. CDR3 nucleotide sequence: TGTGCCAGCAACAGGGGGCGCAACAATGAGCAGTTCTTC.

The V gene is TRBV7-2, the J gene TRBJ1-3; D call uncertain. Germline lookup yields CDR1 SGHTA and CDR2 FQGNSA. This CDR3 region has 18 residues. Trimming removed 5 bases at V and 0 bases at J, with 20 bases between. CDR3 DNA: TGTGCCAGCAGCGAGCTCTGGCCGGGAGCTTTCTCTGGAAACACCATATATTTT. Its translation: CASSELWPGAFSGNTIYF.

CDR3 loop: CASSIDTNSPLHF. The CDR3 nucleotides are TGTGCCAGTAGTATAGACACAAATTCACCCCTCCACTTT. V usage is TRBV19 and J usage is TRBJ1-6; D remains unclear. Germline values: CDR1 LNHDA, CDR2 SQIVND (reference sequence). Between the trimmed V and J ends, which lost 0 bases and 7 bases, there was a span of 4 bases. The CDR3 length is 13 residues.

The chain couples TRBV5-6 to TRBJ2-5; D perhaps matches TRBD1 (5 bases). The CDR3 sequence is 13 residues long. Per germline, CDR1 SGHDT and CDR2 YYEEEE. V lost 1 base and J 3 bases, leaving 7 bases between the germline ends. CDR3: CASSLSREETQYF. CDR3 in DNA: TGTGCCAGCAGCTTGTCCAGGGAAGAGACCCAGTACTTC.

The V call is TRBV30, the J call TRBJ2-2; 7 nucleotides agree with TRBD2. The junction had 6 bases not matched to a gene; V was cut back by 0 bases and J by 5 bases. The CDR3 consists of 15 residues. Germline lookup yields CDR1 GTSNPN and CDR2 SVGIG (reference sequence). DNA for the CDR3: TGTGCCTGGAGTGTATGGAAGGGAGGGACCGGGGAGCTGTTTTTT. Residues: CAWSVWKGGTGELFF.

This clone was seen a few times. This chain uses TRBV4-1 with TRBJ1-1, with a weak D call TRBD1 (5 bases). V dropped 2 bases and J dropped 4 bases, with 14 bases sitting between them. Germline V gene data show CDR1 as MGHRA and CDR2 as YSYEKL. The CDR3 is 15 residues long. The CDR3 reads CASSQRGSMTTEAFF. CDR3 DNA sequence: TGCGCCAGCAGCCAAAGGGGATCCATGACCACTGAAGCTTTCTTT.

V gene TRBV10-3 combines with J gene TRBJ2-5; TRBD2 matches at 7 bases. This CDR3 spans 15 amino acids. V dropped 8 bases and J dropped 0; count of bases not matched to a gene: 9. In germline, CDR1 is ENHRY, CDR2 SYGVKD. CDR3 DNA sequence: TGTGCCATCGGGGGGGGGTTAGGCCACCAAGAGACCCAGTACTTC. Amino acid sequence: CAIGGGLGHQETQYF.

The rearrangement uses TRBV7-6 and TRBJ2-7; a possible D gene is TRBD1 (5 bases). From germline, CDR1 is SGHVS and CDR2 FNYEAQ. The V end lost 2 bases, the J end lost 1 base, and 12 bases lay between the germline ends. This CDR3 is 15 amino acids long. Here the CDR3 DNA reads TGTGCCAGCAGCTTATCACAGGCAGCTTCCTACGAGCAGTACTTC. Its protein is CASSLSQAASYEQYF.

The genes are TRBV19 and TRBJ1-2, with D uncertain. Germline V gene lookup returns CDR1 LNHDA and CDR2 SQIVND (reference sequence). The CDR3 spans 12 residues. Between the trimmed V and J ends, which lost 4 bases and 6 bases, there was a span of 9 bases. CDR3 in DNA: TGTGCCAGTAGTAGCGCAGCGCATGGCTACACCTTC. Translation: CASSSAAHGYTF.

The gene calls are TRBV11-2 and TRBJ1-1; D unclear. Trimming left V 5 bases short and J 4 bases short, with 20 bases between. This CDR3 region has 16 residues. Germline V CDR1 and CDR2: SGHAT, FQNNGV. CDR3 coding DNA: TGTGCCAGCAGCCTCAAACTCGGGGTGAGGGTCACTGAAGCTTTCTTT. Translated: CASSLKLGVRVTEAFF.

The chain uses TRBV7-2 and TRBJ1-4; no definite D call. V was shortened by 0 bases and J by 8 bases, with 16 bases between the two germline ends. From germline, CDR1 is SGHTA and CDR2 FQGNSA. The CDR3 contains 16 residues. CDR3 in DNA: TGTGCCAGCAGCTTAGCGCCGCAGGTTGACGGAGAAAAACTGTTTTTT. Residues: CASSLAPQVDGEKLFF.

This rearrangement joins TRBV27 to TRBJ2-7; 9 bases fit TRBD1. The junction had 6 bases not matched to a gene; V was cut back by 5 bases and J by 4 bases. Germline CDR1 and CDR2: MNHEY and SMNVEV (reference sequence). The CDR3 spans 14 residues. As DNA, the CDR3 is TGTGCCAGCAGTCCCCGGGACAGGGATTACGAGCAGTACTTC. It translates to CASSPRDRDYEQYF.

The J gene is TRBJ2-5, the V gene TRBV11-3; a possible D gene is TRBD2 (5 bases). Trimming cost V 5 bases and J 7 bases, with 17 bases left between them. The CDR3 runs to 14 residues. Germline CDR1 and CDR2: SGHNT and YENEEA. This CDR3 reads CASSPGVHEGTQYF. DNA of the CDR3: TGTGCCAGCAGCCCCGGGGTGCACGAAGGGACCCAGTACTTC.

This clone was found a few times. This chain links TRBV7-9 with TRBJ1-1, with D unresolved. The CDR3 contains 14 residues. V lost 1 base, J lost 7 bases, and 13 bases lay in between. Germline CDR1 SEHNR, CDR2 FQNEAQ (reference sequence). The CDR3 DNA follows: TGTGCCAGCAGCTTAGTTTCCGGGAATGGTGAAGCTTTCTTT. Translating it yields CASSLVSGNGEAFF.

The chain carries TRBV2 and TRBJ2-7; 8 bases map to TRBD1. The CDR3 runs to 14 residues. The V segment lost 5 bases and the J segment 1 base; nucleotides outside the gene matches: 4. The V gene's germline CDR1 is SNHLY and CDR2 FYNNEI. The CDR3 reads CASSIGQGSYEQYF. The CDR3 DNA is TGTGCCAGCAGTATCGGACAGGGTTCCTACGAGCAGTACTTC. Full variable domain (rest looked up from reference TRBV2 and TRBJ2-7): EPEVTQTPSHQVTQMGQEVILRCVPISNHLYFYWYRQILGQKVEFLVSFYNNEISEKSEIFDDQFSVERPDGSNFTLKIRSTKLEDSAMYFCASSIGQGSYEQYFGPGTRLTVT.

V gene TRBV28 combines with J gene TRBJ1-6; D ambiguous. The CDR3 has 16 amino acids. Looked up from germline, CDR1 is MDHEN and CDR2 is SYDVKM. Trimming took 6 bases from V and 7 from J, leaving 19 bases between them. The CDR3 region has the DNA TGTGCCAGCAGCTTTTTGCCGCGTATTCTCAATTCACCCCTCCACTTT. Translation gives CASSFLPRILNSPLHF.

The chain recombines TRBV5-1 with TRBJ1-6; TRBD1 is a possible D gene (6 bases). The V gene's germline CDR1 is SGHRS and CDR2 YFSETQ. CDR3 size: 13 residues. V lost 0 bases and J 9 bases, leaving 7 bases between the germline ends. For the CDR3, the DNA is TGCGCCAGCAGCTTGGAGGGGGTTTCACCCCTCCACTTT. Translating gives CASSLEGVSPLHF. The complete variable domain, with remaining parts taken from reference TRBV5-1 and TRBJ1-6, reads KAGVTQTPRYLIKTRGQQVTLSCSPISGHRSVSWYQQTPGQGLQFLFEYFSETQRNKGNFPGRFSGRQFSNSRSEMNVSTLELGDSALYLCASSLEGVSPLHFGNGTRLTVT.